The source of this T cell receptor beta chain is a study of response to subunit inactivated influenza vaccine. Whole-study findings and limits: T cells newly recruited by each seasonal influenza vaccination are few, the authors suggested.

Trimming at V came to 5 bases and at J to 6 bases, leaving 8 bases not matched to a gene. The CDR3 has 14 amino acids. CDR1 and CDR2 from the germline V gene are KGHDR and SFDVKD. TCRdb re-derived calls from the RT-PCR reads in MiXCR, one entry per CDR3 protein. This table holds 700,000 to 900,000 distinct CDR3 sequences, approximately 22% found once. In this sample, this clonotype turned up a few times. The antigen is undetermined. This material consisted of PBMCs from blood, taken more than 4 days after vaccination. This receptor was taken from a man aged 50-59 years who received an inactivated influenza vaccine. The gene calls are TRBV24-1 and TRBJ1-2; TRBD1 matches at 7 bases. The CDR3 here is CATSVRGERDGYTF. CDR3 in DNA: TGTGCCACCAGTGTCAGGGGGGAAAGGGATGGCTACACCTTC.